The clone carrying this T cell receptor (beta chain) was observed many times. The target antigen is unknown. The data were taken from a study of early T cells in non-severe SARS-CoV-2 infection. The CDR3 is made up of 13 amino acids. Germline V gives CDR1 SEHNR, CDR2 FQNEAQ (reference sequence). V lost 5 bases to trimming and J lost 5 bases; unmatched junction nucleotides: 2. TCRdb reprocessed the 5' RACE reads via MiXCR and lists one record per CDR3 protein. The sample carries tens of thousands of distinct CDR3 sequences, approximately 10% recorded once. Findings and limits, study-wide: VDJdb matches were skewed toward anti-spike CD8 T cell responses.

This rearrangement joins TRBV7-9 to TRBJ2-3; TRBD1 matches 9 bases. The clonotype originates from an adult who was a healthcare worker with PCR-confirmed SARS-CoV-2 infection or an uninfected control (not recorded which). The sample in question was whole blood, obtained at baseline. The CDR3: CASSATGGDTQYF. In nucleotides, the CDR3 is TGTGCCAGCAGCGCGACAGGGGGAGATACGCAGTATTTT.